This TCR beta chain appears in the sequencing data of a study of cytomegalovirus exposure and HLA in healthy donors. Method: immunoSEQ multiplex PCR; TCRdb's copy keeps in-frame clones and lacks some. The sample holds fewer than 60,000 clones, nearly 90% seen once. The CDR3 is made up of 13 amino acids. The V end lost 2 bases, the J end lost 8 bases, and 9 bases lay between the germline ends. Germline-derived CDR1 and CDR2 are MNHEY and SVGAGI. The sample was PBMCs. The clonotype was recovered from a woman aged 18-35 years in good health and CMV-seronegative. The V gene is TRBV6-5, the J gene TRBJ1-4, with D hard to call. CDR3 protein: CASSYGPTEKLFF. The CDR3 DNA reads as TGTGCCAGCAGTTACGGGCCAACGGAAAAACTGTTTTTT.